The 4 T cell receptor beta chains given below trace back to one sample, sequenced in a study of cytomegalovirus exposure and HLA in healthy donors. The PCR had 60 Vbeta and 13 Jbeta primers. Clones were read by immunoSEQ multiplex PCR, and TCRdb kept only the in-frame ones, dropping some. Of 100,000 or so clones in the sample, approximately 72% are singletons; the top ten hold about 1.9%. The sequenced material came from PBMCs. The receptors originated from a man aged 25 to 40 in good health and CMV-seronegative.

This clone was observed once. The chain carries TRBV7-9 and TRBJ1-4; D is possibly TRBD1 (6 bases). Between the trimmed V and J ends, which lost 0 bases and 7 bases, there was a span of 12 bases. The CDR3 loop spans 15 amino acids. In germline, CDR1 is SEHNR, CDR2 FQNEAQ (reference sequence). CDR3 sequence reads: CASSLATGWGEKLFF. The CDR3 nucleotides read TGTGCCAGCAGCTTAGCAACAGGGTGGGGTGAAAAACTGTTTTTT. The full variable domain, its missing parts supplied by reference TRBV7-9 and TRBJ1-4, is DTGVSQNPRHKITKRGQNVTFRCDPISEHNRLYWYRQTLGQGPEFLTYFQNEAQLEKSRLLSDRFSAERPKGSFSTLEIQRTEQGDSAMYLCASSLATGWGEKLFFGSGTQLSVL.

The chain joins TRBV18 to TRBJ1-1; D unclear. The V end lost 6 bases, the J end lost 1 base, and 9 bases lay between the germline ends. The CDR3 runs 13 residues. Germline V gives CDR1 KGHSH, CDR2 LQKENI. The CDR3 nucleotides are TGTGCCAGCTCCCCCACCGGGAACACTGAAGCTTTCTTT. Translating it yields CASSPTGNTEAFF.

The rearrangement joins TRBV7-8 to TRBJ2-5; 11 bases are a match to TRBD2. The CDR3 runs 18 residues. V trimming: 4 bases; J trimming: 5 bases; junction bases outside the gene matches: 15. CDR1 is SGHVS, CDR2 FQNEAQ, per germline. CDR3 region: CASSSEIAGGPSYETQYF. CDR3 coding DNA: TGTGCCAGCAGCTCCGAGATAGCGGGGGGGCCGTCCTACGAGACCCAGTACTTC. Variable domain in full (rest from reference TRBV7-8 and TRBJ2-5): GAGVSQSPRYKVAKRGQDVALRCDPISGHVSLFWYQQALGQGPEFLTYFQNEAQLDKSGLPSDRFFAERPEGSVSTLKIQRTQQEDSAVYLCASSSEIAGGPSYETQYFGPGTRLLVL.

The CDR3 DNA reads TGTGCCAGCAGGGAGACTAGCGGGATATACAATGAGCAGTTCTTC. This gives the protein CASRETSGIYNEQFF. The chain uses TRBV6-6 and TRBJ2-1; 11 bases line up with TRBD2. CDR3 length equals 15 residues. The J segment lost 4 bases and the V segment lost 6 bases, leaving 5 bases of the junction unmatched. Per the germline V gene, CDR1 is MNHNY and CDR2 is SVGAGI (reference sequence).